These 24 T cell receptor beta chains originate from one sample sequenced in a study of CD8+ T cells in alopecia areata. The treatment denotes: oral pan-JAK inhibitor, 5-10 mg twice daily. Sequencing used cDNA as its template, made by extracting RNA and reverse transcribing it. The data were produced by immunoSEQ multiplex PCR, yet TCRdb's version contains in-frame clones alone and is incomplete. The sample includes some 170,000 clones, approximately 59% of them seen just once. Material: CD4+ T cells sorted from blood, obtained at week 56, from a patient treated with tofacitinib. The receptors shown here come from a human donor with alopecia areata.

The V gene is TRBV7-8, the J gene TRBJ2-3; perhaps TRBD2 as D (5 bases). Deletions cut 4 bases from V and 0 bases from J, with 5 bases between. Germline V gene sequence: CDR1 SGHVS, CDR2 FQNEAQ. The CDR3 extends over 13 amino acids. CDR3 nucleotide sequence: TGTGCCAGCAGCTCTAGCAGCACAGATACGCAGTATTTT. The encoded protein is CASSSSSTDTQYF. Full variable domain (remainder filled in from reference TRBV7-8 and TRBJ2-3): GAGVSQSPRYKVAKRGQDVALRCDPISGHVSLFWYQQALGQGPEFLTYFQNEAQLDKSGLPSDRFFAERPEGSVSTLKIQRTQQEDSAVYLCASSSSSTDTQYFGPGTRLTVL.

The CDR3 coding sequence is TGTGCCACCAGCACTTGGACTAGCGGGAGCACAGATACGCAGTATTTT. This encodes CATSTWTSGSTDTQYF. This chain joins TRBV15 and TRBJ2-3; 11 bases are shared with TRBD2. The CDR3 is 16 amino acids. Germline V gene lookup returns CDR1 LNHNV and CDR2 YYDKDF (reference sequence). V gave up 4 bases and J gave up 0 bases; unmatched junction bases: 3.

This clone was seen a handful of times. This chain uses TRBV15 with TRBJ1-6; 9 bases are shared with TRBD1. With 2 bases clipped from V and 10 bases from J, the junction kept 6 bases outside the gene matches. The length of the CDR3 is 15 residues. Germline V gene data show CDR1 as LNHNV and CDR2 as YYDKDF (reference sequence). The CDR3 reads CATSRTGTGNSPLHF. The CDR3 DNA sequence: TGTGCCACCAGCAGAACCGGGACAGGGAACTCACCCCTCCACTTT.

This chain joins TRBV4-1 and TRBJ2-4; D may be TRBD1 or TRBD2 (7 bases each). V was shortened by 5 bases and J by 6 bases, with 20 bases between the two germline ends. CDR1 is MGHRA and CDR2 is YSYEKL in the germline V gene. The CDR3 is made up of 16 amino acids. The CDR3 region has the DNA TGCGCCAGCAGCTCCCCAGGGGGGGCGCTCGGAAACATTCAGTACTTC. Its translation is CASSSPGGALGNIQYF.

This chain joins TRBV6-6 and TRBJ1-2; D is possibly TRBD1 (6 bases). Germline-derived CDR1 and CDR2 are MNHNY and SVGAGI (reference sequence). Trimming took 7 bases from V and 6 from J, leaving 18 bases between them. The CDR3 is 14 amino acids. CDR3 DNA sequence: TGTGCCAGCACCTCCCGGGGGGCGCCGAATGGCTACACCTTC. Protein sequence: CASTSRGAPNGYTF.

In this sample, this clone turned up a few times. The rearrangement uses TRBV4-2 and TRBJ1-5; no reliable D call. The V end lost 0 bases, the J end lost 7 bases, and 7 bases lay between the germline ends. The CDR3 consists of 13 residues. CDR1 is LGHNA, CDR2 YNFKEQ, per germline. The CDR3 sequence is CASSQDLRQPQHF. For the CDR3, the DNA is TGTGCCAGCAGCCAAGATCTTAGGCAGCCCCAGCATTTT.

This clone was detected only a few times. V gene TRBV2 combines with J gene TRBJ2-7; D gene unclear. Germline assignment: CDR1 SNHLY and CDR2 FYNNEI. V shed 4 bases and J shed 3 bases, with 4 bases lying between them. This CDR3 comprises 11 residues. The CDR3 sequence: CASSARYEQYF. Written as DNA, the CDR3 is TGTGCCAGCAGTGCCCGCTACGAGCAGTACTTC.

DNA of the CDR3: TGTGCCTGGAGTGTACCGTTCCGGGGGTACGCAGAGCAGTACTTC. The encoded protein is CAWSVPFRGYAEQYF. J is TRBJ2-7 and V is TRBV30, with D possibly matching TRBD2 (6 bases). CDR3 length: 15 residues. Deletions cut 0 bases from V and 7 bases from J, with 19 bases between. The germline gives CDR1 GTSNPN, CDR2 SVGIG (reference sequence).

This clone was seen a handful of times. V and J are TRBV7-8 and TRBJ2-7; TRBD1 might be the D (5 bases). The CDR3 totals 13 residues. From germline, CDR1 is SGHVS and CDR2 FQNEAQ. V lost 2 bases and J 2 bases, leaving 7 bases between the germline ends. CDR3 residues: CASSLPGTYEQYF. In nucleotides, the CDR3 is TGTGCCAGCAGCTTACCAGGGACCTACGAGCAGTACTTC.

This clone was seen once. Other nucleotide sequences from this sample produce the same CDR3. The CDR3 spells CASSLGANTGELFF. CDR3 coding DNA: TGTGCCAGCAGCTTAGGAGCGAACACCGGGGAGCTGTTTTTT. The gene calls are TRBV7-2 and TRBJ2-2; D call uncertain. The CDR3 is 14 residues long. Trimming cost V 1 base and J 0 bases, with 3 bases left between them. The germline CDR1 and CDR2 sequences are SGHTA and FQGNSA.

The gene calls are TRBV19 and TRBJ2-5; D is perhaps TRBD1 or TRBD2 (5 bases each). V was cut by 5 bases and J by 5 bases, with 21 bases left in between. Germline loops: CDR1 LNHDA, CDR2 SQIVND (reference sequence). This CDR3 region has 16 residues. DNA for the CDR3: TGTGCCAGTAGTGCCTCCTTGGGGGTCCGAGAGGAGACCCAGTACTTC. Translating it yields CASSASLGVREETQYF.

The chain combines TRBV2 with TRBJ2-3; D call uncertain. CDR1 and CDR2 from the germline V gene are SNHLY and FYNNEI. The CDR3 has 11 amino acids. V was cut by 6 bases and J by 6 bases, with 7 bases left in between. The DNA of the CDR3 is TGTGCCAGCAGGTTCCACGATACGCAGTATTTT. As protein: CASRFHDTQYF.

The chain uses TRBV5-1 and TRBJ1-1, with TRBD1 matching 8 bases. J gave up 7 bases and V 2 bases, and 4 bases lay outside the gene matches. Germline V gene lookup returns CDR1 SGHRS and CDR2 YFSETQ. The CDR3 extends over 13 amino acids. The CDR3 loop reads CASSLGQGGEAFF. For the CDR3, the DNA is TGCGCCAGCAGCTTAGGACAGGGAGGTGAAGCTTTCTTT.

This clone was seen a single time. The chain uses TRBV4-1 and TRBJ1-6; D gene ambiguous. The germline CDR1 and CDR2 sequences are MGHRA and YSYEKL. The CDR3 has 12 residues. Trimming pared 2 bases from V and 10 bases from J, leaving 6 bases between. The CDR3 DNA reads TGCGCCAGCAGCCAACGATTCTCACCCCTCCACTTT. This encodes CASSQRFSPLHF.

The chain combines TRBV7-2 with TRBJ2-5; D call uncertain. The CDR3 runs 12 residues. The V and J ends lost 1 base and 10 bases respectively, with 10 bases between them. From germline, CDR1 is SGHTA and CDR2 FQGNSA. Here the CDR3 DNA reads TGTGCCAGCAGCTTAGTACATGGGGACCAGTACTTC. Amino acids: CASSLVHGDQYF.

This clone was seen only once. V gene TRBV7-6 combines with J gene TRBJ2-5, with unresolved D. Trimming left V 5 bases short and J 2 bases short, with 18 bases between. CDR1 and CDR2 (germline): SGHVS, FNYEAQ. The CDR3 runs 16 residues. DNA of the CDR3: TGTGCCAGCAGCCCCAGCACCGGACCGCCTCAAGAGACCCAGTACTTC. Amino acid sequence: CASSPSTGPPQETQYF.

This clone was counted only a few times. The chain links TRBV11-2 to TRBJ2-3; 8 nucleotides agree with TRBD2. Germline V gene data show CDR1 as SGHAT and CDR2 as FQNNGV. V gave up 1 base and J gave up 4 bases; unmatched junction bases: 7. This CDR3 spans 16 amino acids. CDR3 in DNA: TGTGCCAGCAGCTTAGGCTCGGGACTAGGAGCAGATACGCAGTATTTT. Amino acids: CASSLGSGLGADTQYF.

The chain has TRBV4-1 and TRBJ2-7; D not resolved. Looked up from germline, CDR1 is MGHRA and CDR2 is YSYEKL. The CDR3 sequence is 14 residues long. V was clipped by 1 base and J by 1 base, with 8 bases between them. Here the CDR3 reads CASSQASRSYEQYF. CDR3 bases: TGCGCCAGCAGCCAAGCGTCGAGATCCTACGAGCAGTACTTC.

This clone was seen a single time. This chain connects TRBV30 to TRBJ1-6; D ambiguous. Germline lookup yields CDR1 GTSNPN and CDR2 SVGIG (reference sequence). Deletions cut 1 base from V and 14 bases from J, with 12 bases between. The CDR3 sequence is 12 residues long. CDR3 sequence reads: CAWSGLGKALHF. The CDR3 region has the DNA TGTGCCTGGAGTGGACTCGGAAAGGCCCTCCACTTT.

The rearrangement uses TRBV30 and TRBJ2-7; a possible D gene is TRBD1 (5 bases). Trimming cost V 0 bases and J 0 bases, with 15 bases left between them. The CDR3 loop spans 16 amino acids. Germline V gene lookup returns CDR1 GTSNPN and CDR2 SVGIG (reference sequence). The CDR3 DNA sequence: TGTGCCTGGAGTGTATCAGGGTCACCTAGCTCCTACGAGCAGTACTTC. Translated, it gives CAWSVSGSPSSYEQYF.

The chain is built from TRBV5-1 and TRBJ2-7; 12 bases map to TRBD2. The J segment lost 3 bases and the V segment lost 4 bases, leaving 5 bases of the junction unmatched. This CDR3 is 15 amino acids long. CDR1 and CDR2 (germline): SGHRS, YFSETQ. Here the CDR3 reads CASSPLAGGNYEQYF. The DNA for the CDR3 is TGCGCCAGCAGCCCCCTAGCGGGGGGGAACTACGAGCAGTACTTC.

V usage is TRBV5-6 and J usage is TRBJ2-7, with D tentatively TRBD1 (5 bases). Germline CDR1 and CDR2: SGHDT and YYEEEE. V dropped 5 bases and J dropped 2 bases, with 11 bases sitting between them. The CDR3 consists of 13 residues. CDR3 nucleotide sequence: TGTGCCAGCAGTTATGACAGAACCTACGAGCAGTACTTC. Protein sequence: CASSYDRTYEQYF.

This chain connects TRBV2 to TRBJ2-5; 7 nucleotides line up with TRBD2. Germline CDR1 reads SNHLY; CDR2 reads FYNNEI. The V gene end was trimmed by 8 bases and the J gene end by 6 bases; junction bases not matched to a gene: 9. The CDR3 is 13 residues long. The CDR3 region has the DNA TGTGCCAGCGCGAGGGGAGGGCAACAGACCCAGTACTTC. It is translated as CASARGGQQTQYF. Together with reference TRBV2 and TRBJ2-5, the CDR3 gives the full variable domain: EPEVTQTPSHQVTQMGQEVILRCVPISNHLYFYWYRQILGQKVEFLVSFYNNEISEKSEIFDDQFSVERPDGSNFTLKIRSTKLEDSAMYFCASARGGQQTQYFGPGTRLLVL.

CDR3: CASSFRAANEAFF. CDR3 DNA: TGCGCCAGCAGCTTCCGGGCCGCGAATGAAGCTTTCTTT. V gene TRBV5-1 combines with J gene TRBJ1-1; D gene ambiguous. The CDR3 has 13 amino acids. Germline V gives CDR1 SGHRS, CDR2 YFSETQ. The V end was cut by 2 bases, the J end by 7 bases, with 12 bases between.